This T cell receptor beta chain is from a study of post-analysis software for immune sequencing data. As for the study in general: Relapsing-remitting, secondary progressive and progressive-relapsing forms of multiple sclerosis all featured among disease courses.

V was shortened by 3 bases and J by 3 bases, with 13 bases between the two germline ends. Germline CDR1 and CDR2: SGHTA and FQGTGA. The CDR3 is 15 residues long. Study-level points and caveats: Controls had lower frequencies than patients of a few TRBV segments, which included TRBV5-6, TRBV5-1 and TRBV20-1. Controls' normalized Chao1 diversity significantly exceeded that of multiple sclerosis patients.

cDNA libraries for TCR beta contained unique molecular identifiers. It was from roughly 1 to 10 million T cells that around 500,000 cDNA molecules came. MiXCR was run by TCRdb on the PCR reads, yielding one entry per CDR3 protein. This sample carries around 700,000 distinct CDR3 sequences, 55% to 70% of them seen once, and the ten largest clones take approximately 10%. With regard to this clonotype: Its target is unknown.

This TCR came from a girl aged 2 to 9 with multiple sclerosis. V and J are TRBV7-3 and TRBJ2-3; D perhaps matches TRBD2 (6 bases). Sequencing was carried out using blood. This CDR3 reads CASSFSGSKTDTQYF. The CDR3 DNA sequence: TGTGCCAGCAGCTTTTCCGGGAGTAAAACAGATACGCAGTATTTT. Filled out from reference TRBV7-3 and TRBJ2-3, the complete variable domain reads GAGVSQTPSNKVTEKGKYVELRCDPISGHTALYWYRQSLGQGPEFLIYFQGTGAADDSGLPNDRFFAVRPEGSVSTLKIQRTERGDSAVYLCASSFSGSKTDTQYFGPGTRLTVL.